The clone carrying this T cell receptor (beta chain) was seen more than once but under ten times. Its antigen is currently unknown. These data are taken from a study of T cells in Graves' hyperthyroidism and ophthalmopathy. Overall study: Blood was drawn when the patient was first diagnosed and still untreated.

Study observations and caveats: Appearing also in blood were most of the thyroid clonotypes expanded above 0.001.

Per germline, CDR1 SQVTM and CDR2 ANQGSEA. The CDR3 loop spans 14 amino acids. The V end lost 2 bases, the J end lost 9 bases, and 19 bases lay between the germline ends. Patients aged 18 to 65 had newly diagnosed hyperthyroidism of under 2 months' duration. Diagnostic assessment was based on clinical symptoms, serum thyroxine and TRAb, thyroid ultrasound and orbital computed tomography. The TCR beta CDR3 regions underwent amplification using RNA transcripts as the source. TCR CDR3 underwent first-round RT-PCR with the HTBI primer set. TCRdb independently ran MiXCR on the multiplex PCR reads; one entry per CDR3 protein. This sample has 470,000 or so distinct CDR3 sequences, with 20% found just once.

The sequence was obtained from a man aged 18 to 30 with Graves' hyperthyroidism. Source material: blood. The chain couples TRBV29-1 to TRBJ1-1; D call uncertain. This chain's CDR3 is CSVEYELGLLKAFF. CDR3 in DNA: TGCAGCGTTGAATATGAGTTGGGCCTCCTAAAAGCTTTCTTT.